Listed below are T cell receptor beta chains from one sample, sequenced in a study of control samples from healthy donors and cancer patients. The table came from immunoSEQ multiplex PCR; TCRdb's copy has only in-frame clones and leaves some out. This sample has roughly 98,000 clones; roughly 82% occur once, and the top ten carry approximately 9.8%. The material sequenced was blood. The origin of the receptors is a woman aged 55 to 70 in good health. Both conserved end residues are part of each CDR3. The D gene is left open where the match is weak. The size entry is marked missing in some rows and otherwise reads once, few, many or a size class.

j_gene	d_gene	abundance	v_gene	CDR3nt	CDR3aa
TRBJ2-3	TRBD2	.	TRBV7-6	TGTGCCAGCAGCTTTAGCGGGTCTAGCACAGATACGCAGTATTTT	CASSFSGSSTDTQYF
TRBJ1-2	TRBD1	.	TRBV5-1	TGCGCCAGCAGCTTGGCAGGGGGTTATGGCTACACCTTC	CASSLAGGYGYTF
TRBJ2-3	.	.	TRBV11-2	TGTGCCAGCAGCTTGGGACACGACGGGGATACGCAGTATTTT	CASSLGHDGDTQYF
TRBJ2-7	.	.	TRBV27	TGTGCCAGCACCCTTGAGGGGGACCGGGGCTACGAGCAGTACTTC	CASTLEGDRGYEQYF
TRBJ1-1	.	.	TRBV5-1	TGCGCCAGCAGCTCGGTCCCAGGGGTCACTGAAGCTTTCTTT	CASSSVPGVTEAFF
TRBJ1-6	.	.	TRBV18	TGTGCCAGCTCGGGAGAGGGGACCTTGGGTTCACCCCTCCACTTT	CASSGEGTLGSPLHF
TRBJ2-1	TRBD2	.	TRBV7-6	TGTGCCAGCAGTTTTAGCGGGGGGGCTTACAATGAGCAGTTCTTC	CASSFSGGAYNEQFF
TRBJ2-5	TRBD1	.	TRBV19	TGTGCCAGTAGTCCAACCGGGACAGGCGAGACCCAGTACTTC	CASSPTGTGETQYF
TRBJ2-3	.	few	TRBV5-1	TGCGCCAGCAGCTTGGGAGGGGTCGGGGATACGCAGTATTTT	CASSLGGVGDTQYF
TRBJ1-2	TRBD1	.	TRBV5-8	TGTGCCAGCAGCGCGGGACAGCTATATGGCTACACCTTC	CASSAGQLYGYTF
TRBJ1-6	.	.	TRBV27	TGTGCCAGCAGTTTATCCCCGGGCACCTCTTTTTCACCCCTCCACTTT	CASSLSPGTSFSPLHF
TRBJ2-1	TRBD2	few	TRBV5-1	TGCGCCAGCAGCCCTGGACTAGCGGGAGGGACCTACAATGAGCAGTTCTTC	CASSPGLAGGTYNEQFF
TRBJ2-5	.	.	TRBV6-2/TRBV6-3	TGTGCCAGCAGTTACGCTAGCGTAAAGACCCAGTACTTC	CASSYASVKTQYF
TRBJ2-1	TRBD2	.	TRBV6-5	TGTGCCCATAGCGGGAGTGTCCATGAGCAGTTCTTC	CAHSGSVHEQFF
TRBJ1-1	.	.	TRBV6-5	TGTGCCAGCAGTCTATCGGGCACTGAAGCTTTCTTT	CASSLSGTEAFF
TRBJ2-2	.	.	TRBV7-2	TGTGCCAGCTCCGGGACCCTGATTACCGGGGAGCTGTTTTTT	CASSGTLITGELFF
TRBJ1-2	.	.	TRBV20-1	TGCAGTGCCCTCAGGGCCAGCGGCTACACCTTC	CSALRASGYTF
TRBJ1-6	TRBD1	.	TRBV27	TGTGCCAGCAGTTTATCCCCGACAGGGGGCGCGTATTCACCCCTCCACTTT	CASSLSPTGGAYSPLHF
TRBJ1-5	.	few	TRBV7-9	TGTGCCAGCAGCACGGGACCGCTCAATCAGCCCCAGCATTTT	CASSTGPLNQPQHF
TRBJ1-5	.	.	TRBV6-5	TGTGCCAGCAGGACAGCTTTTTATAGCAATCAGCCCCAGCATTTT	CASRTAFYSNQPQHF
TRBJ2-7	TRBD2	.	TRBV18	TGTGCCAGCTCACGACTTCAACGGGGGGGCGAGCAGTACTTC	CASSRLQRGGEQYF
TRBJ2-6	.	.	TRBV7-6	TGTGCCAGCAGCCAGAGACAGTACGGGGCCAACGTCCTGACTTTC	CASSQRQYGANVLTF
TRBJ2-7	TRBD1	.	TRBV18	TGTGCCAGCTCACCACCGGGACAGGGGCGCGAGCAGTACTTC	CASSPPGQGREQYF
TRBJ1-2	TRBD1	.	TRBV5-1	TGCGCCAGCAGCGACCTCGGGACAGGGGTAAATGGCTACACCTTC	CASSDLGTGVNGYTF
TRBJ2-6	TRBD1	.	TRBV19	TGTGCCAGTAGTCCGGGACAGGGGGCGCGGGGGGCCAACGTCCTGACTTTC	CASSPGQGARGANVLTF
TRBJ1-2	TRBD1	once	TRBV5-1	TGCGCCAGCAGCTTGGGACAGGGCAACTATGGCTACACCTTC	CASSLGQGNYGYTF
TRBJ1-5	.	.	TRBV7-2	TGTGCCAGCAGCTTTAGCAATCAGCCCCAGCATTTT	CASSFSNQPQHF
TRBJ2-7	.	.	TRBV29-1	TGCAGCGCCCGACCCTCGACGGGGTCCTACGAGCAGTACTTC	CSARPSTGSYEQYF
TRBJ1-3	TRBD1	once	TRBV4-1	TGCGCCAGCAGCCAACACTCCGGACAGGGAGCCTTTTGGGTTGGAAACACCATATATTTT	CASSQHSGQGAFWVGNTIYF
TRBJ2-6	TRBD1	.	TRBV4-3	TGCGCCAGCAGTAAGACACCGGGACAGGGCCTCTCTGGGGCCAACGTCCTGACTTTC	CASSKTPGQGLSGANVLTF
TRBJ1-2	TRBD1	once	TRBV12-3/TRBV12-4	TGTGCCAGCAGCTTGGACAGGGCCGGTGGCTACACCTTC	CASSLDRAGGYTF
TRBJ1-2	.	.	TRBV9	TGTGTCAGCAGCGTAGTCAGCAACTATGGCTACACCTTC	CVSSVVSNYGYTF
TRBJ2-7	.	few	TRBV7-9	TGTGCCAGCAGCTTGAGAGGGGCGCACGAGCAGTACTTC	CASSLRGAHEQYF